Listed below are T cell receptor beta chains from one sample, sequenced in a study of blood T cell repertoires in COVID-19. Profiling relied on immunoSEQ multiplex PCR, and the TCRdb table lists in-frame clones only, not all of them. The data contain approximately 120,000 clones, roughly 80% of them singletons. The sequencing sample was made of peripheral blood. These receptors all stem from a man older than 75 with COVID-19, enrolled during active disease. Each CDR3 is given with its conserved first and last residue. The order of the fields is V gene, CDR3 length, clone size, J gene, D gene, CDR3 DNA, CDR3 protein. A D gene is named only where the DNA matches it firmly. Clone sizes are given selectively: once, few, many, or a class where the clone is expanded.

v_gene: TRBV29-1
len: 17
abundance: once
j_gene: TRBJ2-1
d_gene: TRBD1
CDR3nt: TGCAGCGTTGACGCAACTTCCGGGACAGGCCCCGGGGATGAGCAGTTCTTC
CDR3aa: CSVDATSGTGPGDEQFF

v_gene: TRBV19
len: 15
abundance: .
j_gene: TRBJ1-1
d_gene: .
CDR3nt: TGTGCCAGTAGTGGCCGAGGGACACCGAACACTGAAGCTTTCTTT
CDR3aa: CASSGRGTPNTEAFF

v_gene: TRBV9
len: 15
abundance: few
j_gene: TRBJ2-1
d_gene: TRBD1
CDR3nt: TGTGCCAGCAGCGCGTGGGACAGGGGGCCCTATGAGCAGTTCTTC
CDR3aa: CASSAWDRGPYEQFF

v_gene: TRBV19
len: 15
abundance: .
j_gene: TRBJ2-1
d_gene: .
CDR3nt: TGTGCCAGTAGTTATACGGGTTTAGTGGGTTTTGAGCAGTTCTTC
CDR3aa: CASSYTGLVGFEQFF

v_gene: TRBV5-1
len: 14
abundance: few
j_gene: TRBJ2-3
d_gene: TRBD2
CDR3nt: TGCGCCAGCAGCCTCGGACTAGCCACAGATACGCAGTATTTT
CDR3aa: CASSLGLATDTQYF

v_gene: TRBV6-2/TRBV6-3
len: 15
abundance: .
j_gene: TRBJ2-3
d_gene: .
CDR3nt: TGTGCCAGCAGTTACCCACAGGGGGGGCAAGATACGCAGTATTTT
CDR3aa: CASSYPQGGQDTQYF

v_gene: TRBV15
len: 15
abundance: .
j_gene: TRBJ2-5
d_gene: TRBD2
CDR3nt: TGTGCCACCAGCACGGCAACTAGCGGCCAAGAGACCCAGTACTTC
CDR3aa: CATSTATSGQETQYF

v_gene: TRBV29-1
len: 13
abundance: .
j_gene: TRBJ1-1
d_gene: .
CDR3nt: TGCAGCGTTGAAGAAAAGACAAACACTGAAGCTTTCTTT
CDR3aa: CSVEEKTNTEAFF

v_gene: TRBV27
len: 14
abundance: .
j_gene: TRBJ2-5
d_gene: TRBD1
CDR3nt: TGTGCCACTCGAGAGACAGGGTTCACGGAGACCCAGTACTTC
CDR3aa: CATRETGFTETQYF

v_gene: TRBV7-9
len: 15
abundance: once
j_gene: TRBJ2-7
d_gene: TRBD2
CDR3nt: TGTGCCAGCAGCTTAATCGGGCTAGCGGTCTACGAGCAGTACTTC
CDR3aa: CASSLIGLAVYEQYF

v_gene: TRBV11-2
len: 18
abundance: .
j_gene: TRBJ2-6
d_gene: TRBD1
CDR3nt: TGTGCCAGCAGCTTACTTGGACAGGAGAATTCTGGGGCCAACGTCCTGACTTTC
CDR3aa: CASSLLGQENSGANVLTF

v_gene: TRBV11-2
len: 12
abundance: .
j_gene: TRBJ2-7
d_gene: .
CDR3nt: TGTGCCAGCAGCTCCGACGGGTTCGGGCAGTACTTC
CDR3aa: CASSSDGFGQYF

v_gene: TRBV28
len: 17
abundance: .
j_gene: TRBJ2-4
d_gene: TRBD2
CDR3nt: TGTGCCAGCAGTTGGACTAGCGGGTTCTTCGCCAAAAACATTCAGTACTTC
CDR3aa: CASSWTSGFFAKNIQYF

v_gene: TRBV7-2
len: 15
abundance: few
j_gene: TRBJ2-2
d_gene: .
CDR3nt: TGTGCCAGCAGCTTAGGAGCGGCGAACACCGGGGAGCTGTTTTTT
CDR3aa: CASSLGAANTGELFF

v_gene: TRBV9
len: 15
abundance: many
j_gene: TRBJ2-7
d_gene: TRBD2
CDR3nt: TGTGCCAGCAGCGCCTCAGCGGGAAGGTCCTACGAGCAGTACTTC
CDR3aa: CASSASAGRSYEQYF

v_gene: TRBV29-1
len: 13
abundance: few
j_gene: TRBJ2-5
d_gene: .
CDR3nt: TGCAGCGTTGAAGTCGTCACGGGGGAGACCCAGTACTTC
CDR3aa: CSVEVVTGETQYF

v_gene: TRBV6-5
len: 15
abundance: .
j_gene: TRBJ2-5
d_gene: .
CDR3nt: TGTGCCAGCAGCCTTTCACAGGGTGGTCGAGAGACCCAGTACTTC
CDR3aa: CASSLSQGGRETQYF

v_gene: TRBV5-1
len: 15
abundance: once
j_gene: TRBJ2-7
d_gene: .
CDR3nt: TGCGCCAGCAGAGACCCCGCGGGGAGCTCCTACGAGCAGTACTTC
CDR3aa: CASRDPAGSSYEQYF

v_gene: TRBV7-2
len: 13
abundance: .
j_gene: TRBJ2-5
d_gene: .
CDR3nt: TGTGCCAGCAGCTTTGCAGGGTTGGAGACCCAGTACTTC
CDR3aa: CASSFAGLETQYF

v_gene: TRBV7-8
len: 15
abundance: .
j_gene: TRBJ2-7
d_gene: .
CDR3nt: TGTGCCAGCAGCCCCTCCTGGGGGGGCGCGCTAGAGCAGTACTTC
CDR3aa: CASSPSWGGALEQYF

v_gene: TRBV3-1/TRBV3-2
len: 14
abundance: .
j_gene: TRBJ2-7
d_gene: .
CDR3nt: TGTGCCAGCAGCCAAGCATACGGGAGTTACGAGCAGTACTTC
CDR3aa: CASSQAYGSYEQYF

v_gene: TRBV28
len: 13
abundance: .
j_gene: TRBJ1-4
d_gene: .
CDR3nt: TGTGCCAGCAGTTTCGGGGGACTAGAAAAACTGTTTTTT
CDR3aa: CASSFGGLEKLFF

v_gene: TRBV5-1
len: 14
abundance: .
j_gene: TRBJ1-1
d_gene: .
CDR3nt: TGCGCCAGCAGCTTGGTTCCTTCCAACACTGAAGCTTTCTTT
CDR3aa: CASSLVPSNTEAFF